The 18 T cell receptor beta chains below all came from one sample that was sequenced in a study of cytomegalovirus exposure and HLA in healthy donors. The PCR had 60 Vbeta and 13 Jbeta primers. Profiled with immunoSEQ multiplex PCR; TCRdb holds only in-frame clones, not every one. The sample includes roughly 56,000 clones, about 81% seen only once; the top ten take 2% to 2.5%. What was sequenced was PBMCs. The origin of the receptors is a boy aged 5 to 17 in good health and CMV-seropositive.

The chain recombines TRBV11-1 with TRBJ1-1; D uncertain. Trimming removed 3 bases from V and 8 bases from J, with 10 bases in between. This CDR3 contains 12 residues. CDR1 is SGHAT and CDR2 is FQDESV in the germline V gene (reference sequence). The CDR3 DNA is TGTGCCAGCAGCTTCCCAGGTGAGGAAGCTTTCTTT. This encodes CASSFPGEEAFF.

The rearrangement links TRBV11-2 to TRBJ2-2; the D gene is possibly TRBD2 (6 bases). The CDR3 consists of 14 residues. Germline V gene sequence: CDR1 SGHAT, CDR2 FQNNGV. V lost 3 bases to trimming and J lost 7 bases, with 12 bases between them. The CDR3 coding sequence is TGTGCCAGCAGCTTCGGGGGTTTGAGCGGGGAGCTGTTTTTT. It yields the protein CASSFGGLSGELFF.

The chain is built from TRBV6-1 and TRBJ2-5, with TRBD1 as a possible D gene (6 bases). The CDR3 has 13 amino acids. Germline V gives CDR1 MNHNS, CDR2 SASEGT. Trimming removed 7 bases at V and 7 bases at J, with 16 bases between. The CDR3 spells CASNSGQSVTQYF. The CDR3, as DNA: TGTGCCAGCAATTCGGGACAATCGGTGACCCAGTACTTC.

V and J are TRBV7-4 and TRBJ2-3; D may be TRBD2 (6 bases). The CDR3 extends over 16 amino acids. V lost 9 bases, J lost 6 bases, and 25 bases lay in between. Germline loops: CDR1 SGHVT, CDR2 SQSDAQ. This CDR3 is CASVKGAGTFRDTQYF. The CDR3 DNA reads TGTGCCAGTGTCAAAGGGGCGGGAACTTTCAGGGATACGCAGTATTTT.

The chain employs TRBV5-8 and TRBJ1-2; D ambiguous. Germline V CDR1 and CDR2: SGHTS, YDEGEE. V lost 1 base to trimming and J lost 3 bases, with 4 bases between them. This CDR3 is built from 12 residues. The CDR3 DNA reads as TGTGCCAGCAGCTTGCTTCACTATGGCTACACCTTC. This sequence encodes CASSLLHYGYTF.

The chain employs TRBV25-1 and TRBJ1-5, with 8 bases aligning to TRBD1. The CDR3 is 15 residues long. The germline CDR1 and CDR2 sequences are MGHDK and SYGVNS. V was pared by 4 bases and J by 0 bases, with 2 bases of the junction left unmatched. The chain's CDR3 is CASSVGTGSNQPQHF. The CDR3, as DNA: TGTGCCAGCAGTGTAGGGACAGGTAGCAATCAGCCCCAGCATTTT.

The chain couples TRBV9 to TRBJ1-1, with D perhaps TRBD1 (6 bases). The CDR3 spans 17 residues. V lost 4 bases and J 8 bases, leaving 27 bases between the germline ends. Germline CDR1 SGDLS, CDR2 YYNGEE. CDR3 DNA: TGTGCCAGCAGCATGAAGCAGGGGAATCTACCCGGACACGAAGCTTTCTTT. It is translated as CASSMKQGNLPGHEAFF.

The chain employs TRBV7-6 and TRBJ2-1; 8 nucleotides agree with TRBD1. This CDR3 has 17 amino acids. The ends lost 5 bases at V and 5 bases at J; junction bases unmatched: 14. Germline values: CDR1 SGHVS, CDR2 FNYEAQ. The CDR3 coding sequence is TGTGCCAGCAGCACCCACCCCAGGGGGCTTACGAACAATGAGCAGTTCTTC. It specifies CASSTHPRGLTNNEQFF.

The chain combines TRBV11-2 with TRBJ2-1; 8 positions agree with TRBD1. Trimming removed 8 bases from V and 6 bases from J; junction bases left unmatched: 6. Germline CDR1 is SGHAT and CDR2 is FQNNGV. The CDR3 has 13 amino acids. The CDR3 nucleotides read TGTGCCAGCCAGGGGGCGAGTGGCAATGAGCAGTTCTTC. Its protein product is CASQGASGNEQFF.

The chain uses TRBV5-4 and TRBJ2-5, with D perhaps TRBD1 (5 bases). With 4 bases removed from V and 7 bases from J, the gap between germline ends came to 23 bases. The germline V gene encodes CDR1 SGHNT and CDR2 YYREEE (reference sequence). This CDR3 region has 16 residues. This chain's CDR3 is CASSRELQGADGTQYF. DNA for the CDR3: TGTGCCAGCAGCCGAGAATTACAAGGGGCGGACGGGACCCAGTACTTC.

This clone is a singleton in its sample. The chain employs TRBV27 and TRBJ2-7; D unresolved. V was pared by 2 bases and J by 2 bases, with 10 bases between. This CDR3 region has 14 residues. Per germline, CDR1 MNHEY and CDR2 SMNVEV (reference sequence). The CDR3 DNA follows: TGTGCCAGCAGTTTACGAGGCCCTACCTACGAGCAGTACTTC. This gives the protein CASSLRGPTYEQYF.

Turning to this clone: A read error may produce the germline difference seen at one junction end. The genes are TRBV7-9 and TRBJ2-1; 8 nucleotides agree with TRBD2. This CDR3 is built from 16 residues. CDR1 SEHNR and CDR2 FQNEAQ come from the germline V gene (reference sequence). The CDR3 protein is CSSSPRGGSSYNEQFF. CDR3 bases: TGTTCCAGCAGCCCCCGCGGGGGGAGCTCCTACAATGAGCAGTTCTTC.

The chain combines TRBV19 with TRBJ1-3, with unresolved D. Germline V gives CDR1 LNHDA, CDR2 SQIVND (reference sequence). The CDR3 extends over 17 amino acids. V gave up 0 bases and J gave up 7 bases, with 19 bases separating them. Here the CDR3 DNA reads TGTGCCAGTAGTATAGATCCGGGGTCTCCCGTGGCGAACACCATATATTTT. Its protein product is CASSIDPGSPVANTIYF.

The J gene is TRBJ2-1, the V gene TRBV9; D gene ambiguous. Trimming pared 3 bases from V and 7 bases from J, leaving 8 bases between. CDR3 length equals 12 residues. The germline V gene has CDR1 SGDLS and CDR2 YYNGEE. The CDR3 protein is CASSDLANEQFF. CDR3 bases: TGTGCCAGCAGCGACCTTGCGAATGAGCAGTTCTTC.

The CDR3 nucleotides read TGTGCCAGCAGTAGCCTCCCGGGACAGGGGAGGTCACCCCTCCACTTT. This gives the protein CASSSLPGQGRSPLHF. The chain recombines TRBV27 with TRBJ1-6; 10 nucleotides match TRBD1. From germline, CDR1 is MNHEY and CDR2 SMNVEV (reference sequence). The CDR3 spans 16 residues. Germline trimming cut 5 bases from V and 10 bases from J; bases unmatched to any gene: 11.

J is TRBJ1-2 and V is TRBV7-2, with 9 bases identical to TRBD1. Germline lookup yields CDR1 SGHTA and CDR2 FQGNSA. V lost 3 bases and J lost 5; bases outside the gene matches: 7. CDR3 size: 15 residues. The CDR3 sequence: CASSFLQGARYGYTF. The CDR3 DNA is TGTGCCAGCAGCTTCCTACAGGGGGCTCGGTATGGCTACACCTTC.

This chain joins TRBV4-1 and TRBJ2-1; TRBD1 might be the D (5 bases). The germline CDR1 and CDR2 sequences are MGHRA and YSYEKL. The CDR3 is made up of 14 amino acids. The ends were cut back, 8 bases at V and 10 bases at J, with 21 bases in the middle. CDR3 region: CASGAQGRTEEQFF. The DNA for the CDR3 is TGCGCCAGCGGGGCCCAGGGTCGGACGGAAGAGCAGTTCTTC.

For the CDR3, the DNA is TGTGCCAGCAGTGAAATCAGGGGGCGCCGGGATCAGCCCCAGCATTTT. It is translated as CASSEIRGRRDQPQHF. The V gene is TRBV6-1, the J gene TRBJ1-5; 8 nucleotides agree with TRBD1. With V trimmed by 2 bases and J by 5 bases, 8 bases remained unmatched. Germline CDR1 and CDR2: MNHNS and SASEGT. CDR3 size: 16 residues.